This passage covers 2 T cell receptor beta chains from one sample sequenced in a study of STAT5B mutations in CD4+ large granular lymphocyte leukemia. Data came from immunoSEQ multiplex PCR; TCRdb stores just in-frame clones and leaves some out. The data show about 30,000 clones, about 76% seen once. Sequencing was performed on CD4+ T cells from blood buffy coats. All receptors come from a human donor in good health.

The chain joins TRBV6-1 to TRBJ2-2; the D call may be TRBD1 or TRBD2 (5 bases each). V dropped 2 bases and J dropped 2 bases, with 9 bases sitting between them. This CDR3 contains 15 residues. CDR1 and CDR2 from the germline V gene are MNHNS and SASEGT. The CDR3 loop is CASSEPGRNTGELFF. The CDR3 DNA reads TGTGCCAGCAGTGAACCGGGACGAAACACCGGGGAGCTGTTTTTT.

The sample holds one count of this clone. V is TRBV5-1 and J is TRBJ2-5; weak D call: TRBD1 (5 bases). Trimming removed 1 base from V and 2 bases from J, with 12 bases in between. CDR1 and CDR2 (germline): SGHRS, YFSETQ. The CDR3 consists of 15 residues. CDR3 bases: TGCGCCAGCAGCTTGAAGGGGCAGGTACAAGAGACCCAGTACTTC. Translated, it gives CASSLKGQVQETQYF.